These 14 T cell receptor beta chains were all obtained from the same sample, sequenced in a study of CD8 T cells in Susac syndrome. An amount of RNA that ranged from about 0.45 to 1 ug was reverse transcribed with random hexamers. TCRdb reanalysed the immunoSEQ multiplex PCR reads using MiXCR and keeps one entry per CDR3 protein. The table has about 140,000 distinct CDR3 sequences, 85% to 95% seen once. The sample consisted of CD4+ T cells from PBMCs. The receptors shown here come from a human donor with multiple sclerosis.

The chain couples TRBV12-3 or TRBV12-4 to TRBJ2-7; 8 positions match TRBD1. This CDR3 has 15 amino acids. Unmatched junction bases numbered 5, after V lost 4 bases and J lost 0 bases. The CDR3 nucleotides are TGTGCCAGCAGTTATGGGACAGGAAGCTCCTACGAGCAGTACTTC. This codes for CASSYGTGSSYEQYF.

The chain carries TRBV7-6 and TRBJ2-7, with 7 bases identical to TRBD1. Per the germline V gene, CDR1 is SGHVS and CDR2 is FNYEAQ. V trimming: 1 base; J trimming: 3 bases; junction bases outside the gene matches: 15. This CDR3 comprises 18 residues. This CDR3 is CASSLDPQDRESNYEQYF. The CDR3 bases are TGTGCCAGCAGCTTAGATCCCCAAGACAGGGAATCTAACTACGAGCAGTACTTC.

Comments on this clonotype: The junction does not match germline at one end; this may be a read error. The gene calls are TRBV7-7 and TRBJ2-3; D possibly corresponds to TRBD2 (6 bases). The CDR3 contains 14 residues. Per germline, CDR1 SSHAT and CDR2 FNYEAQ (reference sequence). For the CDR3, the DNA is TGTGCTAGCAGCTCTTCCGGCGGGGCAGATACGCAGTATTTT. This sequence encodes CASSSSGGADTQYF.

This chain connects TRBV19 to TRBJ1-6, with D possibly TRBD1 on 5 matching bases. This CDR3 comprises 18 residues. Germline CDR1 and CDR2: LNHDA and SQIVND (reference sequence). Trimming removed 3 bases from V and 3 bases from J, with 18 bases in between. The CDR3 coding sequence is TGTGCCAGTAGTATTGAGGGGCCTTCTCCAAACTATAATTCACCCCTCCACTTT. Encoded protein: CASSIEGPSPNYNSPLHF.

The rearrangement links TRBV27 to TRBJ2-3; D gene uncertain. V lost 3 bases, J lost 2 bases, and 9 bases lay in between. The CDR3 has 14 residues. Germline V gene lookup returns CDR1 MNHEY and CDR2 SMNVEV (reference sequence). The CDR3 reads CASSLTIATDTQYF. CDR3 coding DNA: TGTGCCAGCAGTTTGACCATCGCCACAGATACGCAGTATTTT.

The CDR3 DNA follows: TGTGCCAGCAGCCAAGATCGCAGTTCGAGGCAGCCCCAGCATTTT. Amino acids: CASSQDRSSRQPQHF. The chain joins TRBV3-1 to TRBJ1-5; D uncertain. The germline gives CDR1 LGHDT, CDR2 YNNKEL (reference sequence). The CDR3 runs 15 residues. Between the trimmed V and J ends, which lost 0 bases and 7 bases, there was a span of 13 bases.

V and J are TRBV20-1 and TRBJ1-1; maybe TRBD1 (5 bases). V was cut by 0 bases and J by 0 bases, with 20 bases left in between. In germline, CDR1 is DFQATT, CDR2 SNEGSKA (reference sequence). The CDR3 has 18 amino acids. The chain's CDR3 is CSARDHTKGGALNTEAFF. The DNA of the CDR3 is TGCAGTGCTAGAGACCATACCAAAGGAGGGGCCTTGAACACTGAAGCTTTCTTT.

The CDR3 nucleotides read TGTGCCAGCAGCCAAGAACTCCCGGGGGTTGGAGGCTACACCTTC. This sequence encodes CASSQELPGVGGYTF. V usage is TRBV14 and J usage is TRBJ1-2; tentative D call: TRBD1 (5 bases). V was trimmed by 0 bases and J by 8 bases, leaving 16 bases between them. This CDR3 is 15 amino acids long. Germline V gene data show CDR1 as SGHDN and CDR2 as FVKESK. Variable domain in full (rest from reference TRBV14 and TRBJ1-2): EAGVTQFPSHSVIEKGQTVTLRCDPISGHDNLYWYRRVMGKEIKFLLHFVKESKQDESGMPNNRFLAERTGGTYSTLKVQPAELEDSGVYFCASSQELPGVGGYTFGSGTRLTVV.

J is TRBJ2-4 and V is TRBV29-1; D might be TRBD1 or TRBD2, each matching 5 bases. The CDR3 length is 12 residues. Germline-derived CDR1 and CDR2 are SQVTM and ANQGSEA. The V gene lost 7 bases and the J gene lost 10 bases, with 17 bases spanning the gap. CDR3: CSADTGLQIQYF. CDR3 coding DNA: TGCAGCGCCGACACGGGGCTGCAGATTCAGTACTTC. The entire variable domain, with the rest obtained from reference TRBV29-1 and TRBJ2-4, is as follows: SAVISQKPSRDICQRGTSLTIQCQVDSQVTMMFWYRQQPGQSLTLIATANQGSEATYESGFVIDKFPISRPNLTFSTLTVSNMSPEDSSIYLCSADTGLQIQYFGAGTRLSVL.

The chain carries TRBV6-2 or TRBV6-3 and TRBJ1-5; the match to TRBD1 covers 7 bases. This CDR3 region has 13 residues. The V gene end was trimmed by 4 bases and the J gene end by 6 bases; junction bases not matched to a gene: 3. Per the germline V gene, CDR1 is MNHEY and CDR2 is SVGEGT. The CDR3 loop reads CASSLQGSQPQHF. The CDR3 DNA sequence: TGTGCCAGCAGTTTACAGGGGAGTCAGCCCCAGCATTTT.

V gene TRBV30 combines with J gene TRBJ1-5; weak D call: TRBD1 (6 bases). V dropped 3 bases and J dropped 3 bases, with 9 bases sitting between them. There are 13 residues in the CDR3. CDR1 and CDR2 (germline): GTSNPN, SVGIG (reference sequence). CDR3 loop: CAWRQGFNQPQHF. The CDR3 nucleotides read TGTGCCTGGAGACAGGGTTTCAATCAGCCCCAGCATTTT.

The V and J genes are TRBV27 and TRBJ1-2, with TRBD1 matching 12 bases. The CDR3 sequence is 15 residues long. Unmatched junction bases numbered 4, after V lost 4 bases and J lost 4 bases. Per germline, CDR1 MNHEY and CDR2 SMNVEV (reference sequence). This CDR3 is CASSSRDRGPYGYTF. CDR3 DNA: TGTGCCAGCAGTTCCCGGGACAGGGGGCCCTATGGCTACACCTTC.

The genes are TRBV6-1 and TRBJ2-1; D unresolved. The V and J ends lost 4 bases and 3 bases respectively, with 4 bases between them. This CDR3 has 12 residues. In germline, CDR1 is MNHNS, CDR2 SASEGT. The DNA for the CDR3 is TGTGCCAGCAGTGCTTACTACAATGAGCAGTTCTTC. This gives the protein CASSAYYNEQFF.

A note on this clonotype: One junction end disagrees with the germline gene, perhaps due to a read error. This sequence joins TRBV7-9 and TRBJ2-4, with 7 nucleotides matching TRBD1. Germline V CDR1 and CDR2: SEHNR, FQNEAQ (reference sequence). The CDR3 extends over 15 amino acids. The CDR3 here is CASSTRDRMKSIQYF. The CDR3 bases are TGTGCCAGCAGCACGAGGGACAGAATGAAAAGCATTCAGTACTTC.